The 20 T cell receptor beta chains given below trace back to one sample, sequenced in a study of CD4 T cells in relation to SARS-CoV-2 and coronaviruses. Using immunoSEQ multiplex PCR, the repertoire was profiled, and TCRdb retains in-frame clones only, with some absent. The repertoire holds 60,000 to 75,000 clones, with roughly 93% as singletons. CD4+ T cells from unexposed donors were obtained before the COVID-19 pandemic (2011-2018). Sample: naive CD4+ T cells from PBMCs. Subset described: naive CD4+ T cells isolated by negative enrichment. These receptors originate from a human donor in good health.

CDR3: CASSYLRGANNEQFF. The CDR3 coding sequence is TGTGCCAGCAGTTACTTACGCGGGGCCAACAATGAGCAGTTCTTC. The V and J genes are TRBV6-7 and TRBJ2-1; a weak D match, TRBD2 (6 bases). TRBV6-7 is marked as an open reading frame, function uncertain. The ends were cut back, 1 base at V and 5 bases at J, with 12 bases in the middle. The CDR3 length is 15 residues.

This sequence joins TRBV15 and TRBJ2-7; 7 nucleotides line up with TRBD1. CDR1 and CDR2 (germline): LNHNV, YYDKDF (reference sequence). CDR3 length: 16 amino acids. V shed 2 bases and J 4 bases; nucleotides not matched to a gene: 11. This chain's CDR3 is CATSRTGQETLYEQYF. CDR3 bases: TGTGCCACCAGCAGAACCGGACAGGAGACACTGTACGAGCAGTACTTC.

The J gene is TRBJ1-2, the V gene TRBV18; D is unresolved. Trimming cost V 6 bases and J 6 bases, with 14 bases left between them. CDR1 KGHSH and CDR2 LQKENI come from the germline V gene. The CDR3 is 13 residues long. The DNA of the CDR3 is TGTGCCAGCTCTACGGACTTGCACGATGGCTACACCTTC. Translating gives CASSTDLHDGYTF.

V and J are TRBV5-1 and TRBJ1-1; D is possibly TRBD1 (5 bases). The CDR3 consists of 14 residues. Trimming removed 1 base from V and 7 bases from J, with 14 bases in between. CDR1 is SGHRS, CDR2 YFSETQ, per germline. This CDR3 reads CASSLSSGGVEAFF. CDR3 nucleotides: TGCGCCAGCAGCTTGTCTAGTGGGGGGGTTGAAGCTTTCTTT.

The CDR3 loop reads CAWSPDRDTQYF. CDR3 sequence (DNA): TGTGCCTGGAGCCCGGATAGGGATACGCAGTATTTT. The gene calls are TRBV30 and TRBJ2-3; D remains unclear. CDR3 length: 12 amino acids. V was cut by 3 bases and J by 6 bases, with 10 bases left in between. Germline V gene data show CDR1 as GTSNPN and CDR2 as SVGIG (reference sequence).

The rearrangement uses TRBV19 and TRBJ2-6; D may be TRBD1 (6 bases). The CDR3 length is 14 residues. CDR1 and CDR2 from the germline V gene are LNHDA and SQIVND (reference sequence). The V gene lost 4 bases and the J gene lost 2 bases, with 6 bases spanning the gap. CDR3 sequence: CASSTGAGANVLTF. The CDR3 DNA sequence: TGTGCCAGTAGTACAGGGGCTGGGGCCAACGTCCTGACTTTC.

This clone was observed a single time. The chain has TRBV10-3 and TRBJ1-3; D is uncertain. V lost 0 bases and J 2 bases, leaving 5 bases between the germline ends. Germline V gene data show CDR1 as ENHRY and CDR2 as SYGVKD. The length of the CDR3 is 14 residues. The CDR3 coding sequence is TGTGCCATCAGTGAGTCCCGAACTGGAAACACCATATATTTT. Translation: CAISESRTGNTIYF.

This clone was counted once. This chain's CDR3 is CASSLAGAGTGGRTQYF. In DNA, the CDR3 is TGTGCCAGCAGCTTAGCAGGGGCCGGGACAGGGGGGCGTACGCAGTATTTT. The chain links TRBV7-2 to TRBJ2-3; TRBD1 agrees at 11 bases. CDR1 and CDR2 (germline): SGHTA, FQGNSA. The CDR3 runs 17 residues. The J segment lost 8 bases and the V segment lost 0 bases, leaving 10 bases of the junction unmatched.

The rearrangement joins TRBV6-2 or TRBV6-3 to TRBJ2-2; 11 nucleotides agree with TRBD2. In germline, CDR1 is MNHEY, CDR2 SVGEGT. With 6 bases clipped from V and 4 bases from J, the junction kept 7 bases outside the gene matches. The CDR3 extends over 16 amino acids. The CDR3 DNA reads as TGTGCCAGCAGCGTGACTAGCGGGGAATTCACCGGGGAGCTGTTTTTT. Amino acids: CASSVTSGEFTGELFF.

The chain has TRBV2 and TRBJ1-5; D possibly corresponds to TRBD1 (6 bases). Germline CDR1 and CDR2: SNHLY and FYNNEI. Trimming removed 4 bases at V and 1 base at J, with 8 bases between. The length of the CDR3 is 14 residues. The CDR3 here is CASSAGQSNQPQHF. The CDR3 coding sequence is TGTGCCAGCAGTGCAGGACAGAGCAATCAGCCCCAGCATTTT.

The V and J genes are TRBV3-1 (or the pseudogene TRBV3-2) and TRBJ2-5; no firm D call. The CDR3 has 14 amino acids. V gave up 7 bases and J gave up 1 base, with 13 bases separating them. Germline assignment: CDR1 LGHDT and CDR2 YNNKEL (reference sequence). The DNA for the CDR3 is TGTGCCAGCACCAAACGAGGAGTCCAAGAGACCCAGTACTTC. Its protein is CASTKRGVQETQYF.

The chain recombines TRBV10-3 with TRBJ2-3; TRBD2 is a possible D gene (6 bases). Trimming pared 4 bases from V and 3 bases from J, leaving 11 bases between. Germline values: CDR1 ENHRY, CDR2 SYGVKD. This CDR3 contains 14 residues. The CDR3 nucleotides are TGTGCCATCAGTGGCCCCGGGACTACAGATACGCAGTATTTT. Protein product: CAISGPGTTDTQYF.

This chain connects TRBV19 to TRBJ2-2; 9 nucleotides line up with TRBD2. V shed 5 bases, J shed 3 bases, and the junction held 7 bases outside the gene matches. There are 16 residues in the CDR3. Germline V gene lookup returns CDR1 LNHDA and CDR2 SQIVND (reference sequence). CDR3 DNA sequence: TGTGCCAGTAGTGGTTTGGGCGGGAGGGACACCGGGGAGCTGTTTTTT. This sequence encodes CASSGLGGRDTGELFF.

The CDR3 nucleotides are TGTGCCAGCAGTTCCTCGCGTGTGGTGACATACGAGCAGTACTTC. Its translation: CASSSSRVVTYEQYF. V is TRBV11-2 and J is TRBJ2-7; D gene uncertain. CDR3 size: 15 residues. V lost 6 bases, J lost 4 bases, and 19 bases lay in between. CDR1 is SGHAT and CDR2 is FQNNGV in the germline V gene. Supplemented by reference TRBV11-2 and TRBJ2-7, the full variable domain reads EAGVAQSPRYKIIEKRQSVAFWCNPISGHATLYWYQQILGQGPKLLIQFQNNGVVDDSQLPKDRFSAERLKGVDSTLKIQPAKLEDSAVYLCASSSSRVVTYEQYFGPGTRLTVT.

The chain combines TRBV28 with TRBJ2-4, with 8 bases identical to TRBD1. Germline V gives CDR1 MDHEN, CDR2 SYDVKM. Trimming cost V 6 bases and J 6 bases; bases outside gene matches: 13. The CDR3 contains 16 residues. For the CDR3, the DNA is TGTGCCAGCAGCCGTACAGGGGGGTACTCCAGAAACATTCAGTACTTC. Translated, it gives CASSRTGGYSRNIQYF.

The chain couples TRBV2 to TRBJ2-2, with D possibly matching TRBD1 (5 bases). The CDR3 covers 15 residues. V was cut by 3 bases and J by 3 bases, with 11 bases left in between. CDR1 SNHLY and CDR2 FYNNEI come from the germline V gene. CDR3: CASSDRAIHTGELFF. For the CDR3, the DNA is TGTGCCAGCAGTGACAGGGCTATACACACCGGGGAGCTGTTTTTT.

J is TRBJ2-5 and V is TRBV4-1, with TRBD1 matching over 8 bases. CDR1 MGHRA and CDR2 YSYEKL come from the germline V gene. The CDR3 extends over 17 amino acids. Trimming removed 0 bases from V and 4 bases from J; junction bases left unmatched: 10. The CDR3 loop is CASSQDLQGAAGETQYF. As DNA, the CDR3 is TGCGCCAGCAGCCAAGATCTGCAGGGGGCAGCGGGAGAGACCCAGTACTTC.

The chain links TRBV28 to TRBJ1-6, with TRBD1 matching over 10 bases. The CDR3 covers 15 residues. Germline assignment: CDR1 MDHEN and CDR2 SYDVKM. J gave up 9 bases and V 1 base, and 3 bases lay outside the gene matches. The CDR3: CASSLSRTGGSPLHF. CDR3 in DNA: TGTGCCAGCAGTTTATCCCGGACAGGGGGTTCACCCCTCCACTTT.

The chain combines TRBV10-3 with TRBJ2-3; D is possibly TRBD2 (6 bases). Trimming left V 11 bases short and J 1 base short, with 7 bases between. This CDR3 spans 11 amino acids. Germline CDR1 and CDR2: ENHRY and SYGVKD. The CDR3 DNA sequence: TGTGCCGGCGGGGGCACAGATACGCAGTATTTT. Its protein is CAGGGTDTQYF.

This clone came up a few times. The V and J genes are TRBV7-9 and TRBJ1-2; D might be TRBD1 (5 bases). V lost 1 base to trimming and J lost 0 bases, with 6 bases between them. The CDR3 covers 14 residues. Germline values: CDR1 SEHNR, CDR2 FQNEAQ (reference sequence). CDR3 nucleotides: TGTGCCAGCAGCTTAGGAGGGGCTAACTATGGCTACACCTTC. Translation gives CASSLGGANYGYTF.